This paragraph covers one T cell receptor (beta chain) sequence. These data belong to a study of CD8 T cells in Susac syndrome. The CDR3 runs to 16 residues. Germline CDR1 and CDR2: MNHEY and SVGEGT. V was shortened by 6 bases and J by 3 bases, with 21 bases between the two germline ends. It was with random hexamers that about 0.45 to 1 ug RNA was reverse transcribed. TCRdb re-derived calls from the immunoSEQ multiplex PCR reads in MiXCR, one entry per CDR3 protein. Of about 200,000 distinct CDR3 sequences in the sample, 90% to 95% were seen once. The V gene is TRBV6-2 or TRBV6-3, the J gene TRBJ2-7; perhaps TRBD1 as D (5 bases). Sequences were obtained from CD4+ T cells from PBMCs. The origin of this receptor is a human donor with multiple sclerosis. The CDR3 spells CASSIRTERGFYEQYF. CDR3 DNA: TGTGCCAGCAGCATTCGGACGGAAAGGGGTTTCTACGAGCAGTACTTC.